The T cell receptor beta chain under discussion was sequenced for a study of T cells in Graves' hyperthyroidism and ophthalmopathy. The investigators amplified TCR beta CDR3 regions from RNA transcripts. Researchers ran a first-round RT-PCR on the TCR CDR3 using the HTBI primer set. MiXCR, applied by TCRdb to the multiplex PCR reads, yields one record per CDR3 protein. The sample yields over 90,000 distinct CDR3 sequences, about 50% seen once. Germline V gives CDR1 LGHNA, CDR2 YNFKEQ. The CDR3 has 14 amino acids. The V end lost 1 base, the J end lost 0 bases, and 6 bases lay between the germline ends.

This chain uses TRBV4-2 with TRBJ2-5, with TRBD1 as a possible D gene (5 bases). Sequenced input: blood. The TCR originated in a man in his forties with Graves' hyperthyroidism. DNA for the CDR3: TGTGCCAGCAGCCAAGCAGGGTACCAAGAGACCCAGTACTTC. Protein sequence: CASSQAGYQETQYF.